This T cell receptor (beta chain) was captured by sequencing in a study of cytomegalovirus exposure and HLA in healthy donors (dated by TCRdb to 2016 to 2017). Notes on the research overall: According to an earlier analysis of 550 to 700 of the donors, roughly 180 million T cells yielded roughly 110 million unique TCR beta sequences and around 300 Gb of sequence data. An early release that covered about 640 HLA-typed donors contained about 300 gigabases of sequencing data and 80 million or so unique TCR sequences. Of the 300 to 500 genotyped donors, less than 85% were placed in the genetic ancestry cluster associated with self-reported Caucasian donors. The aim of the study was to test whether cataloging public T cell receptors could identify signatures of past pathogen exposure. The T cell repertoires of under 700 subjects were profiled by immunosequencing and related to cytomegalovirus serostatus. Along with the roughly 700-subject first cohort, a separate validation cohort of approximately 110 different subjects was used. To predict cytomegalovirus infection status, the study combined high-throughput TCR immunosequencing, statistical association of individual TCRs with disease status, and machine learning. A later analysis re-examined previously published TCR beta repertoires from over 500 donors and added high-resolution HLA genotyping to investigate patterns of TCR occurrence. Rather than drawing on any new phenotypic data, the later analysis identified candidate immune exposures from TCR beta sequences and the way those sequences occurred across donors. An earlier analysis of several hundred of the donors used high-throughput TCR beta sequencing to judge whether each TCR beta V gene segment behaved as functional or pseudogenic. Donor age, sex, ethnicity and CMV serostatus were compiled together with the repertoire data. Genome-wide SNP genotypes for about 60% of the 666 donors were used in a later genetic analysis, which treated that subset as a discovery cohort. All discovery cohort repertoires had been generated using a single sequencing platform. HLA typing covered class I and class II loci at four-digit resolution. The number of donors typed differed by locus, with about 629-640 for A, B, C, DRB1 and DQB1, roughly 550 for DQA1, approximately 580 for DPA1, and around 460 for DPB1. Five DR-DQ haplotypes were treated as single units for association and clustering because of strong linkage in the cohort. Across 398 genotyped donors of the cohort, an average of roughly 250,000 unique TCR beta nucleotide sequences per donor were sequenced, and roughly 20% of those sequences were non-productive.

Turning to this clone: Its antigen remains undetermined. Base qualities were left out, and no much larger clone turns up one base away.

Library generation was performed with the immunoSEQ multiplex PCR assay. A mixture of 60 forward primers for TCR Vbeta segments and 13 reverse primers for TCR Jbeta segments was used in the multiplex PCR. The CDR3 region of rearranged TCR beta genes was amplified from genomic DNA by a multiplex PCR assay. On the Illumina HiSeq System, the amplified TCR beta libraries were sequenced as 87-base-pair reads. As for the original processing: A later analysis tallied some 79 million unique TCR beta chains across the 666 repertoires, and roughly 11 million of those chains were shared by two or more donors. A nearest-neighbor algorithm error-corrected the raw reads and collapsed the reads into unique sequences, merging closely related sequences to remove PCR and sequencing errors. V, D and J gene segments were assigned by aligning CDR3 sequences to IMGT reference sequences. Each retained sequence needed at least a six-nucleotide match to both a V gene segment and a J gene segment. A rearrangement counted as productive if the CDR3 had no stop codons and remained in frame with V and J, and every other rearrangement counted as non-productive. Following IMGT convention, CDR3 was defined as the stretch from the second conserved V-encoded cysteine to the conserved J-encoded phenylalanine. The earlier analysis of 587 of the donors excluded any sequence lacking an unambiguous match to a single V gene segment. An earlier analysis of fewer than 650 of the donors classified V segments as functional when productive rearrangements were above 56.7% and as segregating when the standard deviation between donors was above 5%. To diagnose cytomegalovirus status from the catalog of TCR beta chain sequences, a statistical classification framework was built. In a later analysis, V and J genes were assigned by comparing TCR nucleotide sequences against IMGT/GENE-DB human TR gene sequences. The TCRdist pipeline was used in a later analysis to assign CDR3 sequences and most-parsimonious VDJ recombination scenarios. In a later analysis, every TCR beta chain was defined by the combination of its CDR3 amino acid sequence and its V-gene family, and reads without a unique V-gene family were dropped. To address suspected cross-contamination and a sequencing artifact, a later analysis removed a few hundred highly shared, low-generation-probability nucleotide sequences. In a later analysis, a clonal expansion index for each public chain was calculated from normalized within-repertoire ranks of inferred template counts. In a later analysis, generation probabilities were computed with a VDJ recombination model fitted to out-of-frame rearrangements, and the resulting probabilities were checked against IGoR. Hypergeometric tests were used in a later analysis to score TCR-TCR, TCR-HLA and TCR-CMV co-occurrence, with a repertoire-size bias correction applied to the TCR pairs. A later analysis estimated false discovery rates by permuting HLA or CMV assignments 20 times. A later analysis grouped co-occurring TCRs with DBSCAN, adding TCRdist sequence similarity when clustering within HLA-allele-positive subsets. For co-occurrence clustering, repertoires with fewer than 30,000 or more than 120,000 public chains were excluded, along with a handful of repertoires with anomalous nucleotide sharing. Entries here come from immuneACCESS through TCRdb and include only in-frame sequences with V and J called. Some clones fail to appear in such tables; in the studies checked, an unresolved V gene covers under half of the shortfall, and the cause of the remainder is unknown. The D gene and trimming were derived from the DNA, and the V and J assignments and clone size from that table. The sample profile shows some 200,000 clones; more than 75% of them were found once. The ten largest clones represent less than 3.5% of the sample.

General findings and caveats noted by the study authors: The authors suggested that the approach could potentially be extended to other disease states and immunological phenotypes. Correlated functional status among segregating V segments might reflect linkage disequilibrium, but an unknown experimental factor could not be ruled out. A later analysis found that TCR association rates varied across HLA loci, with DRB1 alleles showing the most associated TCRs and HLA-C alleles the fewest. This cohort had only TCR beta chains sequenced, and the lack of alpha or paired-chain data limited which features could be detected. Cytomegalovirus status was reported to be diagnosed by the classifier with high specificity and sensitivity in both the original and validation cohorts. A few of the identified cytomegalovirus-associated TCR beta chains were confirmed in vitro to be specific for cytomegalovirus antigens. A cluster of highly shared sequence variants was judged likely to be a technical artifact of the sequencing pipeline. V-gene and J-gene trimming of TCR beta chains was associated with a missense DCLRE1C variant in a later genetic analysis, and the association was replicated in an independent cohort. In a later analysis, around 17,000 TCR beta sequences were associated with specific HLA alleles at a false discovery rate of 0.05. For the cohort, immune exposure information was limited to CMV serostatus. The presence/absence analyses assumed that sequencing depth was roughly uniform across donors, and that assumption may not be true. HLA typing was unavailable for some donors at each locus, so association tests used only the typed subset. In a later analysis, HLA-associated TCR beta chains showed more clonal expansion and lower generation probabilities than non-associated chains that were equally common. A total of 150 to 200 TCR beta chains were listed by the study as associated with cytomegalovirus. In a later analysis, most CMV-associated TCR beta chains were found to appear HLA-restricted, with HLA associations seemingly driven largely by CMV exposure. In an earlier analysis of 587 of the donors, most TCR beta V segments were observed in productive rearrangements about 87% or about 30% of the time, broadly matching IMGT annotations. Roughly 17 rarely observed V segments, including chromosome 9 orphons, were excluded from the earlier analysis of several hundred of the donors because counts were too low. A further reported finding was that TCR beta sequences accurately predicted the HLA-A and HLA-B alleles for most subjects in the first cohort. A later genetic analysis reported fewer N-insertions in productive TCRs among donors in an Asian-associated ancestry cluster than the roughly 720-donor mean. When HLA alleles, especially DR and DQ, strongly co-occurred, TCR associations were difficult to assign to individual alleles. Because the 87-base-pair reads could not distinguish some IMGT-functional V segments, including TRBV6-2 and TRBV6-3, those segments were excluded. Most TCR sequences were observed very rarely across donors, whereas some public TCRs were present in many individuals. A later analysis reported that several top co-occurrence clusters appeared linked to parvovirus B19, influenza, CMV and Epstein-Barr virus.

CDR1 and CDR2 (SGHTA, FQGNSA) derive from the germline V gene. The CDR3 sequence holds 12 residues, the cysteine and phenylalanine included. Of all the DNA, just the CDR3 is kept, 36 bases in frame from base 1. A distance of 9 bases separates the germline ends of V and J, which lose 4 bases and 7 bases respectively. The cohort consisted of 650 to 850 healthy bone marrow donors. All cohort members were sampled while nominally healthy, although unrecorded immune exposures were likely present. The donor was CMV seronegative and belonged to the group of 320 or so seronegative cohort members. Each donor provided a peripheral blood sample, and peripheral blood mononuclear cells were used for TCR beta sequencing. The Qiagen DNeasy Blood Extraction Kit was used to extract genomic DNA from the blood cell samples.

Here the chain combines TRBV7-2 and TRBJ2-3, with a weak D call of TRBD1 (6 bases match). Material: PBMCs. This TCR came from a woman aged 40-49 years in good health and CMV-seronegative. The CDR3 is CASSSTGYTQYF. The DNA sequence reads TGTGCCAGCAGCTCAACAGGGTATACGCAGTATTTT.